This T cell receptor beta chain is from a study of T-cell memory formation after mild COVID-19 (dated by TCRdb to about 2021). Turning to the overall study: TCR sequence clusters from the two donors were found to be largely donor specific. In two donors, T-cell clones that expanded and contracted after mild COVID-19 were followed by sequencing TCRalpha and TCRbeta repertoires longitudinally. Two young, previously healthy adult volunteers made up the cohort, one male and one female. On the study overall, not on this receptor specifically: From day 15 to 85, contracting clones showed balanced CD4/CD8 phenotypes, whereas a second wave of clones that expanded from day 15 to 37 leaned towards CD4+. Some responding clones were detected in pre-infection memory, which suggested that pre-existing cross-reactive memory T cells had joined the SARS-CoV-2 response. Contracting CD4+ clones appeared mostly in the CM and EM memory subsets, whereas CD8+ clones were enriched in EMRA. SARS-CoV-2 specificity was not confirmed for the second-wave clones peaking on day 37. Only two mild cases were covered by the study, and larger cohorts that include severe cases with pre-infection samples were considered necessary.

The CDR3 holds 16 amino acids from the cysteine to the phenylalanine. Left in the record is the CDR3 DNA by itself, 48 bases read in frame from the first base. The germline V gene (reference sequence) specifies DFQATT as CDR1 and SNEGSKA as CDR2. Relative to germline, V is 1 base shorter and J is 8 bases shorter, with 18 bases between their ends. Concerning this clonotype itself: No cognate antigen has been identified for it. No quality values exist for individual bases; no much larger clone is one base distant.

PBMCs were isolated by Ficoll-Paque density gradient centrifugation. Reads for this sample came from an Illumina NovaSeq 6000. TCRalpha and TCRbeta cDNA libraries were constructed by 5'RACE with constant-segment primers, with sample barcodes and unique molecular identifiers being introduced. Trizol reagent was used to extract RNA from every sample. Library amplification was performed in two PCR steps, and a second sample barcode and Illumina TruSeq adapters were introduced in the second step. The libraries were sequenced on an Illumina NovaSeq using 2 x 150 bp paired-end reads. Processing in the source paper ran as follows. With migec v1.2.7, reads were demultiplexed and then collapsed into UMI-guided consensus sequences. With mixcr v2.1.11, UMI consensuses were aligned to TRA and TRB V and J templates and assembled into clonotypes. A clonotype was counted as expanded or contracted only when both edgeR and NoisET called the clonotype significant, with the noise models trained on biological replicates. For edgeR calls, a false discovery rate-adjusted p below 0.01 and a log2 fold-change threshold of 1 were applied. PCA with hierarchical clustering of max-normalized trajectories of the 1000 most abundant clonotypes was used as exploratory dynamics analysis. The CD4 or CD8 phenotype of responding clones was assigned using the separately sequenced CD4+ and CD8+ repertoires. TCRdb trimmed the raw reads at Q25, called clones with MiXCR and kept productive beta chains. Rows with one shared CDR3 protein collapse into an entry with the most common genes and DNA. In this record, the V and J calls reflect TCRdb's handling and not the investigators' own analysis. This sample lists about half a million distinct CDR3 sequences; around a sixth were detected once. In total, the top ten clones hold roughly an eighth of the sample.

This TCR was recovered from an adult woman who had mild COVID-19 (a few samples of this study predate the infection). The sample titles of this study are shuffled in the database, so cell type and time point are left out; the donor was told from shared clones. This receptor chain uses TRBV20-1 and TRBJ1-6; the D gene is possibly TRBD1, with 6 bases matching. The material sequenced was PBMCs or a T cell subset sorted from them (not recorded which). In nucleotides, the sequence is TGCAGTGCTAGAGGGGGCTGGGGGCAAAAGGATTCACCCCTCCACTTT. The resulting protein is CSARGGWGQKDSPLHF.